This entry lists 27 T cell receptor beta chains sequenced from one sample in a study of cytotoxic CD8 clonotypes in ibrutinib-treated CLL. Repertoires were generated with immunoSEQ multiplex PCR, while TCRdb's copy carries only in-frame clones and drops some. Of roughly 29,000 clones in the sample, about 76% are singletons; the top ten hold 51%. The sample consisted of PBMCs, taken after 36 months of ibrutinib treatment. These receptor sequences come from a human donor with chronic lymphocytic leukemia.

This clone has only one observation. V usage is TRBV6-5 and J usage is TRBJ2-2; no clear D gene. Germline V lookup: CDR1 MNHEY, CDR2 SVGAGI. The CDR3 loop spans 15 amino acids. Deletions cut 4 bases from V and 1 base from J, with 10 bases between. The CDR3 reads CASSSWVGNTGELFF. The CDR3 nucleotides read TGTGCCAGCAGTTCCTGGGTAGGGAACACCGGGGAGCTGTTTTTT.

The chain links TRBV19 to TRBJ2-1, with 16 bases lining up with TRBD2. V lost 2 bases and J lost 7; bases outside the gene matches: 11. The length of the CDR3 is 19 residues. Germline CDR1 LNHDA, CDR2 SQIVND (reference sequence). The CDR3 is CASSIWAPGLAGGRNEQFF. CDR3 bases: TGTGCCAGTAGTATATGGGCCCCGGGACTAGCGGGGGGGCGTAATGAGCAGTTCTTC. The full variable domain, its missing parts supplied by reference TRBV19 and TRBJ2-1, is DGGITQSPKYLFRKEGQNVTLSCEQNLNHDAMYWYRQDPGQGLRLIYYSQIVNDFQKGDIAEGYSVSREKKESFPLTVTSAQKNPTAFYLCASSIWAPGLAGGRNEQFFGPGTRLTVL.

The genes are TRBV6-5 and TRBJ1-1; no reliable D call. The CDR3 consists of 14 residues. From germline, CDR1 is MNHEY and CDR2 SVGAGI. The germline V and J ends were trimmed by 4 bases and 1 base, with 10 bases remaining between them. Here the CDR3 reads CASSSDGGNTEAFF. The CDR3 nucleotides are TGTGCCAGCAGTTCCGATGGTGGGAACACTGAAGCTTTCTTT.

The rearrangement uses TRBV4-3 and TRBJ2-5; 16 bases are a match to TRBD2. Losses at the gene ends were 4 bases for V and 2 bases for J; bases not matched to a gene: 7. Germline values: CDR1 LGHNA, CDR2 YSLEER. The CDR3 extends over 18 amino acids. The CDR3 reads CASSPGTSGGARQETQYF. DNA of the CDR3: TGCGCCAGCAGCCCCGGGACTAGCGGGGGGGCGAGGCAAGAGACCCAGTACTTC.

The CDR3 coding sequence is TGTGCCAGCAGCTCCGGGGGAGGTAGTCAAGAGACCCAGTACTTC. Its protein product is CASSSGGGSQETQYF. The chain uses TRBV9 and TRBJ2-5, with D possibly TRBD2 on 6 matching bases. V lost 4 bases and J 2 bases, leaving 15 bases between the germline ends. From germline, CDR1 is SGDLS and CDR2 YYNGEE. The CDR3 extends over 15 amino acids.

The chain combines TRBV6-6 with TRBJ1-5; D possibly corresponds to TRBD1 (6 bases). The ends were cut back, 7 bases at V and 6 bases at J, with 13 bases in the middle. The CDR3 totals 13 residues. CDR1 and CDR2 from the germline V gene are MNHNY and SVGAGI (reference sequence). Written as DNA, the CDR3 is TGTGCCAGCACCGCCCAGGGGCTTCAGCCCCAGCATTTT. This gives the protein CASTAQGLQPQHF.

The chain joins TRBV4-3 to TRBJ2-1, with D perhaps TRBD2 (6 bases). The CDR3 totals 15 residues. Germline-derived CDR1 and CDR2 are LGHNA and YSLEER. V lost 3 bases to trimming and J lost 7 bases, with 16 bases between them. The CDR3 DNA is TGCGCCAGCAGCCATGGGAGGACTGGCTGGAATGAGCAGTTCTTC. Translated: CASSHGRTGWNEQFF.

There are a few counts of this clone. This chain uses TRBV28 with TRBJ1-2; 7 bases agree with TRBD1. The CDR3 consists of 15 residues. Unmatched junction bases numbered 8, after V lost 3 bases and J lost 4 bases. Germline assignment: CDR1 MDHEN and CDR2 SYDVKM. The CDR3 sequence: CASSFPGQPFYGYTF. The CDR3, as DNA: TGTGCCAGCAGTTTCCCGGGACAGCCGTTCTATGGCTACACCTTC.

This chain connects TRBV19 to TRBJ2-7; 10 nucleotides match TRBD1. Trimming removed 5 bases from V and 2 bases from J; junction bases left unmatched: 6. CDR1 is LNHDA, CDR2 SQIVND, per germline (reference sequence). The CDR3 covers 15 residues. The CDR3 region is CASSFGTGVAYEQYF. In DNA form, the CDR3 reads TGTGCCAGTAGTTTCGGGACAGGGGTGGCCTACGAGCAGTACTTC.

V and J are TRBV2 and TRBJ1-1, with D possibly TRBD1 on 5 matching bases. The CDR3 is 13 amino acids. CDR1 is SNHLY and CDR2 is FYNNEI in the germline V gene. Trimming cost V 5 bases and J 8 bases, with 15 bases left between them. In DNA, the CDR3 is TGTGCCAGCAGTTTAAGTCCGGGGGAAGAAGCTTTCTTT. Its protein is CASSLSPGEEAFF. The entire variable domain, with the rest obtained from reference TRBV2 and TRBJ1-1, is as follows: EPEVTQTPSHQVTQMGQEVILRCVPISNHLYFYWYRQILGQKVEFLVSFYNNEISEKSEIFDDQFSVERPDGSNFTLKIRSTKLEDSAMYFCASSLSPGEEAFFGQGTRLTVV.

The chain links TRBV7-9 to TRBJ1-2, with TRBD1 matching over 9 bases. Germline CDR1 is SEHNR and CDR2 is FQNEAQ (reference sequence). This CDR3 comprises 17 residues. The J segment lost 4 bases and the V segment lost 2 bases, leaving 11 bases of the junction unmatched. DNA of the CDR3: TGTGCCAGCAGCTTAAATACAGGGGGCGCGGGATCCTATGGCTACACCTTC. It translates to CASSLNTGGAGSYGYTF.

The rearrangement joins TRBV7-2 to TRBJ1-2, with D unresolved. Trimming stripped 1 base from V and 2 bases from J, with 14 bases between. The CDR3 consists of 16 residues. From germline, CDR1 is SGHTA and CDR2 FQGNSA. The CDR3 region has the DNA TGTGCCAGCAGCTTAGTAAGGTGGCTGGGGAACTATGGCTACACCTTC. It yields the protein CASSLVRWLGNYGYTF.

V is TRBV13 and J is TRBJ1-6; D unclear. This CDR3 spans 14 amino acids. Germline V gene data show CDR1 as PRHDT and CDR2 as FYEKMQ (reference sequence). V shed 5 bases and J shed 7 bases, with 12 bases lying between them. The CDR3 loop is CASSEGKVNSPLHF. CDR3 DNA sequence: TGTGCCAGCAGCGAGGGTAAGGTGAATTCACCCCTCCACTTT.

This chain uses TRBV6-5 with TRBJ1-5, with a tentative D call TRBD1 (5 bases). V lost 6 bases and J 2 bases, leaving 14 bases between the germline ends. The CDR3 covers 15 residues. The V gene's germline CDR1 is MNHEY and CDR2 SVGAGI. The CDR3, as DNA: TGTGCCAGCAGACTCAGGGTGTTAGGCAATCAGCCCCAGCATTTT. It codes for CASRLRVLGNQPQHF.

As to this clone: This same CDR3 is encoded by further DNA sequences in the sample. The V gene is TRBV7-9, the J gene TRBJ2-5; tentative D call: TRBD1 (6 bases). The germline gives CDR1 SEHNR, CDR2 FQNEAQ (reference sequence). V was pared by 2 bases and J by 2 bases, with 6 bases between. The CDR3 runs to 13 residues. The CDR3 protein is CASSLRGQETQYF. CDR3 nucleotide sequence: TGTGCCAGCAGCTTAAGGGGGCAAGAGACCCAGTACTTC.

The genes are TRBV6-6 and TRBJ1-1; TRBD1 aligns across 7 bases. The junction had 10 bases not matched to a gene; V was cut back by 2 bases and J by 4 bases. Germline V gene lookup returns CDR1 MNHNY and CDR2 SVGAGI (reference sequence). The CDR3 runs 16 residues. Here the CDR3 reads CASSYHPSAGGTEAFF. The CDR3 nucleotides read TGTGCCAGCAGTTACCACCCCTCGGCAGGGGGCACTGAAGCTTTCTTT.

The J gene is TRBJ1-1, the V gene TRBV6-5; D is possibly TRBD1 (5 bases). The CDR3 spans 14 residues. Germline assignment: CDR1 MNHEY and CDR2 SVGAGI. Trimming took 6 bases from V and 1 from J, leaving 12 bases between them. CDR3: CASRSGGWNTEAFF. Written as DNA, the CDR3 is TGTGCCAGCAGATCCGGGGGTTGGAACACTGAAGCTTTCTTT.

The V gene is TRBV7-9, the J gene TRBJ2-3, with 7 bases aligning to TRBD2. The CDR3 has 16 amino acids. Germline lookup yields CDR1 SEHNR and CDR2 FQNEAQ (reference sequence). After removal of 1 base from V and 2 bases from J, the junction contained 6 bases not matched to a gene. The CDR3 sequence: CASSLEGLPTTDTQYF. The DNA of the CDR3 is TGTGCCAGCAGCTTAGAGGGACTACCCACCACAGATACGCAGTATTTT. Filled out from reference TRBV7-9 and TRBJ2-3, the complete variable domain reads DTGVSQNPRHKITKRGQNVTFRCDPISEHNRLYWYRQTLGQGPEFLTYFQNEAQLEKSRLLSDRFSAERPKGSFSTLEIQRTEQGDSAMYLCASSLEGLPTTDTQYFGPGTRLTVL.

The CDR3: CASSSSPNYGYTF. CDR3 DNA: TGTGCCAGCAGCTCCAGTCCTAACTATGGCTACACCTTC. This chain joins TRBV7-9 and TRBJ1-2, with D hard to call. Trimming shortened V by 4 bases and J by 0 bases, and 6 bases separated the two germline ends. Germline CDR1 reads SEHNR; CDR2 reads FQNEAQ (reference sequence). There are 13 residues in the CDR3.

The rearrangement links TRBV4-1 to TRBJ2-2; tentatively, D is TRBD1 or TRBD2 (5 bases each). The CDR3 sequence is 16 residues long. V gave up 0 bases and J gave up 6 bases, with 14 bases separating them. The germline V gene encodes CDR1 MGHRA and CDR2 YSYEKL. The CDR3 DNA follows: TGCGCCAGCAGCCAAGATTCACAGGCGAGGGCCGGGGAGCTGTTTTTT. Translation gives CASSQDSQARAGELFF.

The gene calls are TRBV18 and TRBJ1-1, with D tentatively TRBD1 (6 bases). The V end was cut by 5 bases, the J end by 1 base, with 14 bases between. The CDR3 consists of 15 residues. Germline V gives CDR1 KGHSH, CDR2 LQKENI. As DNA, the CDR3 is TGTGCCAGCTCATTTCGAACAGGGCCGAACACTGAAGCTTTCTTT. Amino acid sequence: CASSFRTGPNTEAFF.

The rearrangement links TRBV9 to TRBJ1-4; D uncertain. This CDR3 region has 14 residues. V gave up 5 bases and J gave up 4 bases, with 12 bases separating them. CDR1 and CDR2 from the germline V gene are SGDLS and YYNGEE. The DNA for the CDR3 is TGTGCCAGCAGTGAGGGCTTGGGTAATGAAAAACTGTTTTTT. Protein product: CASSEGLGNEKLFF.

The chain couples TRBV4-1 to TRBJ2-1; D might be TRBD1 (8 bases). The CDR3 has 16 amino acids. V was clipped by 1 base and J by 7 bases, with 17 bases between them. Looked up from germline, CDR1 is MGHRA and CDR2 is YSYEKL. The CDR3 DNA reads TGCGCCAGCAGCCAAGTTACAGGGGGGGTTAGGAATGAGCAGTTCTTC. Protein product: CASSQVTGGVRNEQFF.

This rearrangement joins TRBV7-9 to TRBJ2-3; no definite D call. Germline V gene sequence: CDR1 SEHNR, CDR2 FQNEAQ (reference sequence). This CDR3 region has 15 residues. The germline V and J ends were trimmed by 0 bases and 0 bases, with 7 bases remaining between them. CDR3 residues: CASSLAASSTDTQYF. The CDR3 nucleotides are TGTGCCAGCAGCTTAGCAGCCTCTAGCACAGATACGCAGTATTTT.

V and J are TRBV4-1 and TRBJ1-1; D uncertain. V was pared by 2 bases and J by 6 bases, with 10 bases between. The CDR3 totals 13 residues. Germline assignment: CDR1 MGHRA and CDR2 YSYEKL. Here the CDR3 reads CASSQPITAEAFF. CDR3 sequence (DNA): TGCGCCAGCAGCCAACCAATTACAGCTGAAGCTTTCTTT.

This clone has a handful of counts. The chain carries TRBV4-3 and TRBJ1-4, with D uncertain. V lost 6 bases, J lost 3 bases, and 11 bases lay in between. This CDR3 spans 14 amino acids. CDR1 is LGHNA, CDR2 YSLEER, per germline. The CDR3 spells CASSPTGPNEKLFF. CDR3 DNA sequence: TGCGCCAGCAGTCCGACGGGCCCTAATGAAAAACTGTTTTTT.

The CDR3 loop is CASRGTGGGNTIYF. The CDR3 bases are TGTGCCAGCAGAGGGACAGGGGGCGGAAACACCATATATTTT. The chain has TRBV6-5 and TRBJ1-3, with 12 bases lining up with TRBD1. The trim removed 6 bases at V and 4 bases at J, leaving 1 base unmatched. The CDR3 spans 14 residues. Germline CDR1 and CDR2: MNHEY and SVGAGI.